This T cell receptor beta chain was identified during a study of blood T cell repertoires in COVID-19. Study-wide context: COVID-19 samples from acute and convalescent phases originated in the United States, Italy and Spain.

In the authors' methods: It was from reference gene primer amplification that nucleated cell counts were estimated. Measured with immunoSEQ multiplex PCR; TCRdb has only the in-frame clones, and not every one. V, J and clone size are those of that table, while D and trimming were read from the DNA. The sample includes roughly 110,000 clones, 76% of them seen just once. Trimming cost V 4 bases and J 4 bases; bases outside gene matches: 3. The CDR3 covers 13 residues. The rearrangement uses TRBV5-7 and TRBJ1-1; TRBD1 matches 8 bases. Being an ORF, TRBV5-7 has a function that is uncertain. This sequence was found in a man older than 75 with COVID-19, enrolled during active disease. Sequenced input: peripheral blood. The CDR3 region has the DNA TGTGCCAGCAGCACCACAGGGGGCACTGAAGCTTTCTTT. As protein: CASSTTGGTEAFF.